This T cell receptor (beta chain) was obtained from a study of T-cell memory formation after mild COVID-19. TCRdb analysed the 5' RACE reads with MiXCR anew, one entry per CDR3 protein. The table records a few hundred thousand distinct CDR3 sequences, around 16% of them present only once. General study findings and limits: What remained unconfirmed was the SARS-CoV-2 specificity of second-wave clones peaking on day 37.

This clonotype was seen a handful of times. The antigen remains unidentified. Sample: PBMCs or a T cell subset sorted from them (not recorded which). The TCR was taken from a man in his late teens or twenties who had mild COVID-19 (a few samples of this study predate the infection). Cell type and time point are not known.

CDR3 sequence reads: CASSEQGSILGNEQFF. CDR3 coding DNA: TGCGCCAGCAGTGAACAGGGTTCCATCCTGGGCAATGAGCAGTTCTTC. This chain joins TRBV10-1 and TRBJ2-1; D may be TRBD1 (6 bases). Germline CDR1 WNHNN, CDR2 SYGVQD (reference sequence). The CDR3 loop spans 16 amino acids. Trimming took 3 bases from V and 6 from J, leaving 18 bases between them.